These T cell receptor beta chains were read from a single sample in a study of cytomegalovirus exposure and HLA in healthy donors. The repertoire was sequenced with immunoSEQ multiplex PCR; TCRdb's copy has only in-frame clones and lacks some. The sample holds about 140,000 clones; about four fifths are singletons and the top ten take about 3.9%. Material: PBMCs. The source is a man aged 35 to 55 in good health and CMV-seropositive. The CDR3 runs from the conserved cysteine through the conserved F or W. D genes are given only for firm matches. Rows give clone size only sometimes, using once, few, many, or a class for an expanded clone.

DNA | CDR3 | J | V | D | size
TGTGCCTGGAGTGTAGAGGGGGATACTGAAGCTTTCTTT | CAWSVEGDTEAFF | TRBJ1-1 | TRBV30 | NA | once
TGTGCCTGGACACAAAAAGCGGGAGGGCGCACCGGGGAGCTGTTTTTT | CAWTQKAGGRTGELFF | TRBJ2-2 | TRBV30 | TRBD2 | NA
TGTGCCTGGAGTGTAGCTGGCGAGCAGTACTTC | CAWSVAGEQYF | TRBJ2-7 | TRBV30 | NA | NA
TGCGCCAGCAGCACCTACCCCCGGGACAGGGAGGGGGAGACCCAGTACTTC | CASSTYPRDREGETQYF | TRBJ2-5 | TRBV5-1 | TRBD1 | NA
TGTGCCAGCAGCTTGGGAGCGGGGGGTTACAATGAGCAGTTCTTC | CASSLGAGGYNEQFF | TRBJ2-1 | TRBV5-4 | TRBD2 | NA
TGTGCTAGTGGTTCAGGATTTACAGGGGACAATGAGCAGTTCTTC | CASGSGFTGDNEQFF | TRBJ2-1 | TRBV12-5 | TRBD1 | NA
TGCGCCAGCAGCCAAATTCAGCCCCGAGGGTTCGCCTACAATGAGCAGTTCTTC | CASSQIQPRGFAYNEQFF | TRBJ2-1 | TRBV4-1 | NA | few
TGTGCCAGCAGTTTTACAGGGAGTATGGAGACCCAGTACTTC | CASSFTGSMETQYF | TRBJ2-5 | TRBV27 | NA | NA
TGTGCCAGCAGTGAAGAAGGGGGGGGGCCCCTTCTCAATGAGCAGTTCTTC | CASSEEGGGPLLNEQFF | TRBJ2-1 | TRBV25-1 | NA | NA
TGTGCCAGCAGCGAGACTAGCGGGGGCTCATCCCAGTACTTC | CASSETSGGSSQYF | TRBJ2-5 | TRBV6-4 | TRBD2 | NA
TGTGCCAGCAGCGTAGACCTAGCCCGCACCGGGGAGCTGTTTTTT | CASSVDLARTGELFF | TRBJ2-2 | TRBV9 | NA | NA
TGCGCCAGCAGTCTGGGGCCAGGGGACTATGGCTACACCTTC | CASSLGPGDYGYTF | TRBJ1-2 | TRBV5-1 | NA | once
TGTGCCAGCAGCCCTGGGACTATCGGCACAGGAAACACCATATATTTT | CASSPGTIGTGNTIYF | TRBJ1-3 | TRBV7-2 | NA | NA
TGTGCCAGCAGTGAGACAGGGGGCATTTTTGATGAGCAGTTCTTC | CASSETGGIFDEQFF | TRBJ2-1 | TRBV6-6 | TRBD1 | NA
TGTGCCAGCAGTAATAGCAATCAGCCCCAGCATTTT | CASSNSNQPQHF | TRBJ1-5 | TRBV9 | NA | NA
TGTGCCACCAGCAGGGGGCTAGGCAATCAGCCCCAGCATTTT | CATSRGLGNQPQHF | TRBJ1-5 | TRBV15 | NA | NA
TGTGCCAGCAGCTCGACTAGCGGGCCTAAATGGACCCAGTACTTC | CASSSTSGPKWTQYF | TRBJ2-5 | TRBV7-9 | TRBD2 | NA